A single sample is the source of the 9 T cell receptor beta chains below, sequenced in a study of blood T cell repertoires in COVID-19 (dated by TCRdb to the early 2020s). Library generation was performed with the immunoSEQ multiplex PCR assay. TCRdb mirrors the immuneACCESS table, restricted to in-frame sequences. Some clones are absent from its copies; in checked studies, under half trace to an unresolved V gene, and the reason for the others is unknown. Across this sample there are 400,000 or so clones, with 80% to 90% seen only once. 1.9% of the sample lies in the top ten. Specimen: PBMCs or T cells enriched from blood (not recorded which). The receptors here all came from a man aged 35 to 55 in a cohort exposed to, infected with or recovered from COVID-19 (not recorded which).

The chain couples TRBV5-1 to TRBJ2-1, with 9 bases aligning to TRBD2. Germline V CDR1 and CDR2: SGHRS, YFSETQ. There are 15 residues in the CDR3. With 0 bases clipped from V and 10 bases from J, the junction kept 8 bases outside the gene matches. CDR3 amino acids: CASSLAAGGPQEQFF. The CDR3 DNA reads TGCGCCAGCAGCTTGGCCGCGGGAGGGCCCCAAGAGCAGTTCTTC.

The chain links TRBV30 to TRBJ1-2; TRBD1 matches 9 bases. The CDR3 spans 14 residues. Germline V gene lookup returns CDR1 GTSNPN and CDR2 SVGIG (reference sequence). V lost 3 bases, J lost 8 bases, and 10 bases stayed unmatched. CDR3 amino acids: CAWSTRDRVGGYTF. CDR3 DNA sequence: TGTGCCTGGAGCACCCGGGACAGGGTGGGAGGCTACACCTTC.

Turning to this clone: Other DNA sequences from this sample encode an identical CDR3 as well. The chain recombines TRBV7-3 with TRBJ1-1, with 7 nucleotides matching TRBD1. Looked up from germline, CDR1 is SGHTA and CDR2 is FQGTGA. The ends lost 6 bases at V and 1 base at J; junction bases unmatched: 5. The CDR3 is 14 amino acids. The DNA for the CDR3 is TGTGCCAGCAGTCTCCAGGGGGAGAACACTGAAGCTTTCTTT. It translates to CASSLQGENTEAFF.

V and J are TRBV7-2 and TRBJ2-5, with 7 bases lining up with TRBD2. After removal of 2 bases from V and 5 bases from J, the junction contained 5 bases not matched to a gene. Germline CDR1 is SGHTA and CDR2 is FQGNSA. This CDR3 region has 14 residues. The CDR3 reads CASSLMFGGETQYF. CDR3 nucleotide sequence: TGTGCCAGCAGCTTAATGTTCGGGGGGGAGACCCAGTACTTC.

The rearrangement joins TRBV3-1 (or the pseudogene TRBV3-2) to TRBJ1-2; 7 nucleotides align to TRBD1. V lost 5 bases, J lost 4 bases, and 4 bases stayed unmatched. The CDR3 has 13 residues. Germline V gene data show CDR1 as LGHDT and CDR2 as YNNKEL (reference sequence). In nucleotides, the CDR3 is TGTGCCAGCAGCTACAGGGGTCCCTATGGCTACACCTTC. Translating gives CASSYRGPYGYTF.

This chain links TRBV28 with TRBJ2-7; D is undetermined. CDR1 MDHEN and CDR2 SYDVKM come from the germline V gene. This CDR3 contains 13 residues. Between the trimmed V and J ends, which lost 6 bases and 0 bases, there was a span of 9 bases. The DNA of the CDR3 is TGTGCCAGCAGGCCCCAGGCCTCCTACGAGCAGTACTTC. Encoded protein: CASRPQASYEQYF.

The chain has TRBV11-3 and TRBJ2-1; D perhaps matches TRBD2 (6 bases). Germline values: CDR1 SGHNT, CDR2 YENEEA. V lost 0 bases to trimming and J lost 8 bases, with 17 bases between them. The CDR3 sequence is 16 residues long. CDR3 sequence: CASSLDHGGPRDEQFF. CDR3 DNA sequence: TGTGCCAGCAGCTTAGATCACGGGGGTCCCAGGGATGAGCAGTTCTTC. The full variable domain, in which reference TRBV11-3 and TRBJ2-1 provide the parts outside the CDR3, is EAGVVQSPRYKIIEKKQPVAFWCNPISGHNTLYWYLQNLGQGPELLIRYENEEAVDDSQLPKDRFSAERLKGVDSTLKIQPAELGDSAVYLCASSLDHGGPRDEQFFGPGTRLTVL.

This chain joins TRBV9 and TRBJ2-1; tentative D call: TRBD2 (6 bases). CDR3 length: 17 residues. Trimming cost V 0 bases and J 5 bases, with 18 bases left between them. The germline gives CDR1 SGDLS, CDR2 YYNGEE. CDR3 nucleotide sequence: TGTGCCAGCAGCGTAGGCGGGACCCCACTTTACAACAATGAGCAGTTCTTC. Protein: CASSVGGTPLYNNEQFF.

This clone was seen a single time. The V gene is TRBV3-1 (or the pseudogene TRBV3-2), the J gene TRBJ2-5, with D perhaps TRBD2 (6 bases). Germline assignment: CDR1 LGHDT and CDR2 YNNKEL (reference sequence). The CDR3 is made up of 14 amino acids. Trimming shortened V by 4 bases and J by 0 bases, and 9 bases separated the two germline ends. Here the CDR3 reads CASSLGGNQETQYF. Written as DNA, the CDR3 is TGTGCCAGCAGCCTAGGAGGGAACCAAGAGACCCAGTACTTC.